These 16 T cell receptor beta chains came from one sample sequenced in a study of T cell responses to AZD1222 COVID-19 vaccine. The protocol was immunoSEQ multiplex PCR, while the TCRdb copy is restricted to in-frame clones and leaves out a portion. The table shows around 120,000 clones, with around 92% occurring only once. The starting material was peripheral blood, obtained on day 0 of AZD1222 vaccination. All receptors come from an adult in good health.

The V and J genes are TRBV28 and TRBJ2-3; no clear D. CDR1 is MDHEN, CDR2 SYDVKM, per germline. CDR3 size: 13 residues. The V and J ends lost 3 bases and 4 bases respectively, with 8 bases between them. CDR3 nucleotides: TGTGCCAGCAGTTTCAACCCGGCAGATACGCAGTATTTT. Translated: CASSFNPADTQYF.

This chain joins TRBV28 and TRBJ2-7; 11 nucleotides line up with TRBD1. CDR3 length: 14 residues. The germline CDR1 and CDR2 sequences are MDHEN and SYDVKM. V dropped 5 bases and J dropped 5; count of bases not matched to a gene: 5. CDR3 loop: CASSQDRGQDEQYF. CDR3 bases: TGTGCCAGCAGTCAGGACAGGGGGCAGGACGAGCAGTACTTC.

V is TRBV5-1 and J is TRBJ2-3; TRBD1 matches 9 bases. V was clipped by 2 bases and J by 1 base; unmatched bases: 2. CDR3 length: 15 residues. Germline CDR1 SGHRS, CDR2 YFSETQ. This CDR3 reads CASSLQGAGTDTQYF. DNA for the CDR3: TGCGCCAGCAGCTTACAGGGGGCGGGCACAGATACGCAGTATTTT.

The chain has TRBV4-3 and TRBJ1-4, with a possible D match to TRBD1 (5 bases). The CDR3 consists of 18 residues. V lost 4 bases to trimming and J lost 3 bases, with 21 bases between them. Germline CDR1 and CDR2: LGHNA and YSLEER. The CDR3 protein is CASSPVGDPTHSNEKLFF. In nucleotides, the CDR3 is TGCGCCAGCAGCCCGGTTGGGGACCCAACCCACTCTAATGAAAAACTGTTTTTT.

This clone was detected only a few times. The chain recombines TRBV6-4 with TRBJ2-3, with TRBD2 matching 12 bases. CDR1 is MRHNA, CDR2 SNTAGT, per germline. After removal of 0 bases from V and 5 bases from J, the junction contained 0 bases not matched to a gene. The CDR3 has 15 amino acids. CDR3 sequence (DNA): TGTGCCAGCAGTGACTCGACTAGCGGGGGAGATACGCAGTATTTT. Encoded protein: CASSDSTSGGDTQYF.

V usage is TRBV7-2 and J usage is TRBJ1-1; D unclear. This CDR3 spans 13 amino acids. V was cut by 6 bases and J by 2 bases, with 10 bases left in between. Germline CDR1 reads SGHTA; CDR2 reads FQGNSA. CDR3 region: CASSPTLNTEAFF. CDR3 DNA: TGTGCCAGCAGTCCAACACTCAACACTGAAGCTTTCTTT. Looking up the rest from reference TRBV7-2 and TRBJ1-1 gives the full variable domain: GAGVSQSPSNKVTEKGKDVELRCDPISGHTALYWYRQSLGQGLEFLIYFQGNSAPDKSGLPSDRFSAERTGGSVSTLTIQRTQQEDSAVYLCASSPTLNTEAFFGQGTRLTVV.

V usage is TRBV6-5 and J usage is TRBJ1-1; D is perhaps TRBD1 (6 bases). Germline V gene lookup returns CDR1 MNHEY and CDR2 SVGAGI. V dropped 5 bases and J dropped 6 bases, with 13 bases sitting between them. The CDR3 has 13 amino acids. The CDR3 is CASSLTGTAEAFF. In DNA, the CDR3 is TGTGCCAGCAGTCTAACAGGGACCGCTGAAGCTTTCTTT.

CDR3 protein: CSVEDGRTTNTEAFF. CDR3 nucleotide sequence: TGCAGCGTTGAAGACGGTCGGACAACGAACACTGAAGCTTTCTTT. V gene TRBV29-1 combines with J gene TRBJ1-1; TRBD1 is a possible D gene (5 bases). The CDR3 is made up of 15 amino acids. V dropped 0 bases and J dropped 1 base, with 12 bases sitting between them. Germline V gene data show CDR1 as SQVTM and CDR2 as ANQGSEA.

This chain uses TRBV10-2 with TRBJ1-1; 8 positions match TRBD1. J gave up 4 bases and V 4 bases, and 5 bases lay outside the gene matches. The germline CDR1 and CDR2 sequences are WSHSY and SAAADI. This CDR3 spans 14 amino acids. The CDR3 reads CASSGQGFGTEAFF. CDR3 DNA sequence: TGCGCCAGCAGTGGACAGGGGTTTGGCACTGAAGCTTTCTTT.

J is TRBJ1-1 and V is TRBV3-1 (or the pseudogene TRBV3-2); D possibly corresponds to TRBD1 (5 bases). Germline V gene data show CDR1 as LGHDT and CDR2 as YNNKEL (reference sequence). V was pared by 0 bases and J by 5 bases, with 19 bases between. CDR3 length: 17 amino acids. The CDR3 DNA reads TGTGCCAGCAGCCAAGATCTAATAGGCAGGGAGGGGACTGAAGCTTTCTTT. This translates into CASSQDLIGREGTEAFF.

The chain combines TRBV27 with TRBJ2-7; D gene ambiguous. The length of the CDR3 is 11 residues. From germline, CDR1 is MNHEY and CDR2 SMNVEV (reference sequence). V lost 11 bases and J lost 2, with 10 bases in between. CDR3 amino acids: CAVGGAYEQYF. As DNA, the CDR3 is TGTGCCGTGGGCGGCGCCTACGAGCAGTACTTC.

The chain links TRBV18 to TRBJ2-1; D remains ambiguous. The V end was cut by 2 bases, the J end by 12 bases, with 17 bases between. Per the germline V gene, CDR1 is KGHSH and CDR2 is LQKENI. This CDR3 contains 14 residues. The CDR3 bases are TGTGCCAGCTCACCAACCGACCCAACCCTTGGGCAGTTCTTC. The encoded protein is CASSPTDPTLGQFF.

The chain joins TRBV29-1 to TRBJ1-2; 7 bases agree with TRBD1. Germline V gene data show CDR1 as SQVTM and CDR2 as ANQGSEA. The V segment lost 5 bases and the J segment 7 bases; nucleotides outside the gene matches: 13. The length of the CDR3 is 14 residues. The CDR3 loop reads CSVQGGPYLSGYTF. CDR3 nucleotides: TGCAGCGTTCAGGGGGGGCCCTATTTGAGTGGCTACACCTTC.

The genes are TRBV2 and TRBJ2-5; 12 bases fit TRBD2. The CDR3 spans 14 residues. Germline V gene data show CDR1 as SNHLY and CDR2 as FYNNEI. The V and J ends lost 6 bases and 5 bases, in that order; junction bases with no gene match: 4. The CDR3 loop is CASRLAGGGETQYF. DNA of the CDR3: TGTGCCAGCAGACTAGCGGGGGGAGGGGAGACCCAGTACTTC.

The J gene is TRBJ1-1, the V gene TRBV21-1; TRBD1, the table's D call, was not compared with the DNA. TRBV21-1 is deemed a pseudogene. This CDR3 is built from 17 residues. The CDR3: CASSKPRPAGENTEAFF. The CDR3 DNA sequence: TGTGCCAGCAGCAAGCCCAGGCCGGCAGGGGAGAACACTGAAGCTTTCTTT.

The chain joins TRBV6-5 to TRBJ2-7; D tentatively reads TRBD1 or TRBD2 (5 bases each). CDR1 is MNHEY, CDR2 SVGAGI, per germline. The CDR3 is made up of 14 amino acids. Trimming took 8 bases from V and 9 from J, leaving 23 bases between them. The CDR3 sequence: CASGENHGGSWQYF. The CDR3 nucleotides are TGTGCCAGCGGGGAGAACCATGGGGGTTCGTGGCAGTACTTC.